One sample yielded the 20 T cell receptor beta chains listed below, sequenced in a study of T cell changes during pregnancy in multiple sclerosis. The assay was immunoSEQ multiplex PCR, and TCRdb's table has in-frame clones only and misses some. The sample lists 70,000 to 95,000 clones; around 94% were seen once. Material: peripheral blood, obtained in the second trimester of pregnancy. The receptors were gathered from a female donor in good health, enrolled as a control in a pregnancy study.

The gene calls are TRBV6-5 and TRBJ1-1; possibly TRBD1 for D (5 bases). CDR3 length: 15 residues. Trimming took 6 bases from V and 1 from J, leaving 15 bases between them. CDR1 is MNHEY and CDR2 is SVGAGI in the germline V gene. For the CDR3, the DNA is TGTGCCAGCAGCCTCCTGCAGGGAACGAACACTGAAGCTTTCTTT. It is translated as CASSLLQGTNTEAFF.

This chain uses TRBV27 with TRBJ2-1; TRBD2 matches 13 bases. This CDR3 contains 19 residues. Germline V lookup: CDR1 MNHEY, CDR2 SMNVEV (reference sequence). Trimming at V came to 4 bases and at J to 2 bases, leaving 11 bases not matched to a gene. CDR3: CASSSVETSGGSAYNEQFF. In DNA form, the CDR3 reads TGTGCCAGCAGTTCCGTGGAGACTAGCGGGGGGTCTGCCTACAATGAGCAGTTCTTC.

The genes are TRBV27 and TRBJ1-2; TRBD1 might be the D (5 bases). In germline, CDR1 is MNHEY, CDR2 SMNVEV (reference sequence). The CDR3 sequence is 15 residues long. V lost 6 bases to trimming and J lost 4 bases, with 18 bases between them. The CDR3 sequence: CASSLRGGGGYGYTF. CDR3 DNA: TGTGCCAGCAGCCTACGCGGGGGTGGTGGCTATGGCTACACCTTC.

This chain links TRBV4-1 with TRBJ2-6; TRBD1 agrees at 12 bases. This CDR3 is built from 18 residues. In germline, CDR1 is MGHRA, CDR2 YSYEKL. V shed 4 bases, J shed 1 base, and the junction held 5 bases outside the gene matches. This CDR3 is CASSPGTGGSSGANVLTF. CDR3 DNA: TGCGCCAGCAGCCCCGGGACAGGGGGCTCATCTGGGGCCAACGTCCTGACTTTC.

The gene calls are TRBV7-2 and TRBJ2-7; TRBD1 agrees at 7 bases. The CDR3 has 15 residues. CDR1 and CDR2 (germline): SGHTA, FQGNSA. Trimming at V came to 3 bases and at J to 7 bases, leaving 12 bases not matched to a gene. CDR3 in amino acids: CASSLVRDRPTEQYF. The CDR3 region has the DNA TGTGCCAGCAGCTTGGTTAGGGACAGACCTACTGAGCAGTACTTC.

The rearrangement joins TRBV21-1 to TRBJ1-5; TRBD1 is the table's D call, not checked against the DNA. TRBV21-1 is listed as a pseudogene. The CDR3 is 14 residues long. CDR3 amino acids: CAGGQGRGNQPQHF. CDR3 sequence (DNA): TGTGCCGGAGGACAGGGCAGAGGCAATCAGCCCCAGCATTTT.

This chain connects TRBV4-2 to TRBJ2-2, with 10 bases that match TRBD1. With V trimmed by 6 bases and J by 7 bases, 8 bases remained unmatched. The CDR3 totals 15 residues. The germline V gene encodes CDR1 LGHNA and CDR2 YNFKEQ. The CDR3 region has the DNA TGTGCCAGCAGAAGGGACAGGGGAAGAGACGGGGAGCTGTTTTTT. Translating it yields CASRRDRGRDGELFF.

This chain uses TRBV6-5 with TRBJ1-5; TRBD1 aligns across 9 bases. CDR1 is MNHEY, CDR2 SVGAGI, per germline. Trimming cost V 2 bases and J 4 bases; bases outside gene matches: 6. The CDR3 is made up of 16 amino acids. For the CDR3, the DNA is TGTGCCAGCAGTTACCGGGCTGGACAGGGGAATCAGCCCCAGCATTTT. Protein: CASSYRAGQGNQPQHF.

This chain joins TRBV4-2 and TRBJ2-2; D might be TRBD1 (5 bases). The V gene lost 0 bases and the J gene lost 7 bases, with 9 bases spanning the gap. CDR3 length equals 14 residues. Germline loops: CDR1 LGHNA, CDR2 YNFKEQ. The CDR3 sequence: CASSQDLDNGELFF. The CDR3 region has the DNA TGTGCCAGCAGCCAAGATCTGGACAACGGGGAGCTGTTTTTT.

V and J are TRBV7-2 and TRBJ2-7; no definite D call. Per germline, CDR1 SGHTA and CDR2 FQGNSA. This CDR3 has 13 residues. With 1 base removed from V and 6 bases from J, the gap between germline ends came to 10 bases. This CDR3 is CASSLGHTGEQYF. CDR3 DNA sequence: TGTGCCAGCAGCTTAGGCCATACCGGCGAGCAGTACTTC. The full variable domain, its missing parts supplied by reference TRBV7-2 and TRBJ2-7, is GAGVSQSPSNKVTEKGKDVELRCDPISGHTALYWYRQSLGQGLEFLIYFQGNSAPDKSGLPSDRFSAERTGGSVSTLTIQRTQQEDSAVYLCASSLGHTGEQYFGPGTRLTVT.

The chain employs TRBV6-6 and TRBJ2-2; 8 bases line up with TRBD1. CDR3 length equals 16 residues. CDR1 and CDR2 (germline): MNHNY, SVGAGI (reference sequence). J gave up 1 base and V 6 bases, and 7 bases lay outside the gene matches. This CDR3 reads CASRSPGTGNTGELFF. Here the CDR3 DNA reads TGTGCCAGCAGGTCTCCCGGGACAGGGAACACCGGGGAGCTGTTTTTT.

The chain combines TRBV6-6 with TRBJ1-5; a possible D gene is TRBD1 (6 bases). Germline loops: CDR1 MNHNY, CDR2 SVGAGI (reference sequence). V was pared by 6 bases and J by 1 base, with 16 bases between. The CDR3 sequence is 16 residues long. The CDR3 sequence is CASSPLRTVSNQPQHF. The CDR3 coding sequence is TGTGCCAGCAGCCCTCTTCGGACAGTCAGCAATCAGCCCCAGCATTTT.

The chain combines TRBV5-4 with TRBJ2-3; no clear D gene. CDR1 is SGHNT and CDR2 is YYREEE in the germline V gene (reference sequence). The CDR3 contains 12 residues. V was shortened by 4 bases and J by 6 bases, with 9 bases between the two germline ends. The CDR3 nucleotides are TGTGCCAGCAGCCTTCTATCCGATACGCAGTATTTT. It translates to CASSLLSDTQYF.

V and J are TRBV19 and TRBJ1-5, with D perhaps matching TRBD1 (5 bases). The V end lost 1 base, the J end lost 3 bases, and 10 bases lay between the germline ends. Germline V CDR1 and CDR2: LNHDA, SQIVND (reference sequence). The CDR3 sequence is 15 residues long. CDR3 sequence (DNA): TGTGCCAGTAGTATAGCGCGCAGGGCCAATCAGCCCCAGCATTTT. Translation gives CASSIARRANQPQHF.

V and J are TRBV30 and TRBJ1-1, with TRBD1 matching 10 bases. CDR1 is GTSNPN, CDR2 SVGIG, per germline (reference sequence). The CDR3 consists of 13 residues. Unmatched junction bases numbered 2, after V lost 1 base and J lost 6 bases. CDR3 region: CAWSGDRGAEAFF. The CDR3 DNA sequence: TGTGCCTGGAGTGGGGACAGGGGCGCTGAAGCTTTCTTT.

The rearrangement uses TRBV14 and TRBJ2-3; the match to TRBD1 covers 7 bases. This CDR3 is built from 15 residues. With V trimmed by 1 base and J by 5 bases, 6 bases remained unmatched. CDR1 is SGHDN, CDR2 FVKESK, per germline. The CDR3 coding sequence is TGTGCCAGCAGCCAAGGGTCTGCAGGGGGAGATACGCAGTATTTT. It codes for CASSQGSAGGDTQYF.

This chain uses TRBV30 with TRBJ1-1; no firm D call. V shed 2 bases and J shed 4 bases, with 5 bases lying between them. The CDR3 extends over 11 amino acids. Germline lookup yields CDR1 GTSNPN and CDR2 SVGIG (reference sequence). The chain's CDR3 is CAWSRGTEAFF. The CDR3, as DNA: TGTGCCTGGAGTCGGGGCACTGAAGCTTTCTTT.

The CDR3 coding sequence is TGTGCCAGCAGCTTGGCGGAGGGAATTCGATCGAACATTCAGTACTTC. Translation gives CASSLAEGIRSNIQYF. This chain joins TRBV5-6 and TRBJ2-4, with TRBD2 as a possible D gene (6 bases). CDR3 size: 16 residues. The V gene's germline CDR1 is SGHDT and CDR2 YYEEEE. Trimming cost V 0 bases and J 7 bases, with 17 bases left between them. The whole variable domain, remainder taken from reference TRBV5-6 and TRBJ2-4, is DAGVTQSPTHLIKTRGQQVTLRCSPKSGHDTVSWYQQALGQGPQFIFQYYEEEERQRGNFPDRFSGHQFPNYSSELNVNALLLGDSALYLCASSLAEGIRSNIQYFGAGTRLSVL.

V usage is TRBV19 and J usage is TRBJ1-5; TRBD1 might be the D (6 bases). The CDR3 is 15 residues long. Trimming cost V 3 bases and J 7 bases, with 16 bases left between them. CDR1 and CDR2 from the germline V gene are LNHDA and SQIVND (reference sequence). CDR3 loop: CASSIGDKARQPQHF. The CDR3 DNA follows: TGTGCCAGTAGTATTGGGGACAAGGCGAGACAGCCCCAGCATTTT. Full variable domain (missing parts from reference TRBV19 and TRBJ1-5): DGGITQSPKYLFRKEGQNVTLSCEQNLNHDAMYWYRQDPGQGLRLIYYSQIVNDFQKGDIAEGYSVSREKKESFPLTVTSAQKNPTAFYLCASSIGDKARQPQHFGDGTRLSIL.

V is TRBV6-5 and J is TRBJ1-5; D uncertain. V shed 6 bases and J shed 1 base, with 13 bases lying between them. Germline loops: CDR1 MNHEY, CDR2 SVGAGI. This CDR3 is 15 amino acids long. In nucleotides, the CDR3 is TGTGCCAGCAGAGTCTCTCGGGTAAGCAATCAGCCCCAGCATTTT. Translated, it gives CASRVSRVSNQPQHF.